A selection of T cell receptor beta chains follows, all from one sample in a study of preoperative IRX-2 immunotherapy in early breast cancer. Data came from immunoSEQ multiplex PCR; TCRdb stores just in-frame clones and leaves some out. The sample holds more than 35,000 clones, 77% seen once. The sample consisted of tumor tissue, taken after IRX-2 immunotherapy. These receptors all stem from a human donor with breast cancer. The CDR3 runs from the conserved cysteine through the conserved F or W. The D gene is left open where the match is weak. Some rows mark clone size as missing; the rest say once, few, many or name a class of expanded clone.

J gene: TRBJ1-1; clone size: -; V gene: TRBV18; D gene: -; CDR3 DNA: TGTGCCAGCTCACCGGGGGGCCTGAACACTGAAGCTTTCTTT; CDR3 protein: CASSPGGLNTEAFF
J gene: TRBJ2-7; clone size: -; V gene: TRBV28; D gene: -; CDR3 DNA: TGTGCCAGCAGTTGGGCCAGCTCCTACGAGCAGTACTTC; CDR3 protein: CASSWASSYEQYF
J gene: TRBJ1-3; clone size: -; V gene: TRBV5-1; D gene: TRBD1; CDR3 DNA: TGCGCCAGCAGCTTTATGACAGGGGGCTCTGGAAACACCATATATTTT; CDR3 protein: CASSFMTGGSGNTIYF
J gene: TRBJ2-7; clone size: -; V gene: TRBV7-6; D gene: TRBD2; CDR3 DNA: TGTGCCAGCAGCTTGGGGACTAGGGACTACGAGCAGTACTTC; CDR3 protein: CASSLGTRDYEQYF
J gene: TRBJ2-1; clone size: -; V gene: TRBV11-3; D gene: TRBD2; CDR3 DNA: TGTGCCAGCAGCCAAGGTCCCGGGACTAGGAGCAATGAGCAGTTCTTC; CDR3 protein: CASSQGPGTRSNEQFF
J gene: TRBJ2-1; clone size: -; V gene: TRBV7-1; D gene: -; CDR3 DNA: TGTGCCAGCAGCTTATACGGGGGCAATGAGCAGTTCTTC; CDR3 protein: CASSLYGGNEQFF
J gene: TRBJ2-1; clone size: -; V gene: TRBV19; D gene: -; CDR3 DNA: TGTGCCAGTAGTTACCGGGACCTTTACAATGAGCAGTTCTTC; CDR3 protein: CASSYRDLYNEQFF
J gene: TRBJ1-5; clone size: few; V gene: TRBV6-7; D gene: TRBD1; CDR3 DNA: TGTGCCAGCAATAAAGGACAGGTCGGGCAGCCCCAGCATTTT; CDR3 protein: CASNKGQVGQPQHF
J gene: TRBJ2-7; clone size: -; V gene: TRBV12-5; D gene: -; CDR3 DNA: TGTGCCAGCGGGGACAGCTTAAGCTCCTACGAGCAGTACTTC; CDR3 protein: CASGDSLSSYEQYF
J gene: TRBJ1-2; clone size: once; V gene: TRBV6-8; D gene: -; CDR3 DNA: TGTGCCAGCAAGACAGCCAACTATGGCTACACCTTC; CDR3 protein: CASKTANYGYTF
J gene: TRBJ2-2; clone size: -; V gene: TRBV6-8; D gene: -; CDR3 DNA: TGTGCCAGCAGAGGAGCAGGTACCGGGGAGCTGTTTTTT; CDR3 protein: CASRGAGTGELFF
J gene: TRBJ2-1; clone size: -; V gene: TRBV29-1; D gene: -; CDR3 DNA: TGCAGCGCCTTAGGACACCTCAATGAGCAGTTCTTC; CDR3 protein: CSALGHLNEQFF
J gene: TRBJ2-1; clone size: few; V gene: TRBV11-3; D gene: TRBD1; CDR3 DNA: TGTGCCAGCAGCCCGCCGGGACAGGGGAATAATGAGCAGTTCTTC; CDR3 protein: CASSPPGQGNNEQFF
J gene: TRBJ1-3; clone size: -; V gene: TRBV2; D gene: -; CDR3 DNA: TGTGCCAGCAGTAGAGAAGGTGGAAACACCATATATTTT; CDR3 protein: CASSREGGNTIYF
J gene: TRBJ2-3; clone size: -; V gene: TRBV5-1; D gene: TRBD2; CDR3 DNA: TGCGCCAGCAGCCCCCTTTCTTCTAGCGGGGGGTCAGATACGCAGTATTTT; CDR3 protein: CASSPLSSSGGSDTQYF
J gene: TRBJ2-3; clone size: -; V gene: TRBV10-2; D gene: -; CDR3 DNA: TGCGCCAGCAGTGAAGCCGGGGGGCTGTTTTCAACAGATACGCAGTATTTT; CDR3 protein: CASSEAGGLFSTDTQYF
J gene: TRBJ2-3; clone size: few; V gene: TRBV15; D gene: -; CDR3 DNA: TGTGCCACCAGCAGAGATCGGGGGTCCTTTAGCACAGATACGCAGTATTTT; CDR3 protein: CATSRDRGSFSTDTQYF